Listed here is a single T cell receptor beta chain. This table comes from immunoSEQ multiplex PCR, and its TCRdb copy is limited to in-frame clones, with some not included. The table lists fewer than 200,000 clones, roughly 90% of them singletons, with over 1.1% in the top ten. The sample belongs to a study of control samples from healthy donors and cancer patients. In germline, CDR1 is SGHDT, CDR2 YYEEEE. The CDR3 extends over 13 amino acids. Trimming took off 4 bases at V and 0 bases at J, with 6 bases between the two ends. The receptor's source is a woman aged 45-59 years in good health. The sequencing sample was made of blood. The chain recombines TRBV5-6 with TRBJ2-3, with no clear D. CDR3 protein: CASSRQSTDTQYF. The CDR3 coding sequence is TGTGCCAGCAGCCGCCAGAGCACAGATACGCAGTATTTT.